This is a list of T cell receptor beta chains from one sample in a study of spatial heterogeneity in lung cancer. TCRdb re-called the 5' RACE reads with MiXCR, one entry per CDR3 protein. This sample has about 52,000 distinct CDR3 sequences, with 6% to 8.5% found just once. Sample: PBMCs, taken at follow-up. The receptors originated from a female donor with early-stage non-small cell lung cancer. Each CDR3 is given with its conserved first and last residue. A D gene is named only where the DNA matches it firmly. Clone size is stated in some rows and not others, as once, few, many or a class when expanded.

TGTGCCACCAGCGTCCGAGGGCGCCAACTCGCTAACTATGGCTACACCTTC,CATSVRGRQLANYGYTF,TRBJ1-2,TRBV15,.,many
TGTGCCAGCTCACCATCGGGGAGAGGACAGCCCCAGCATTTT,CASSPSGRGQPQHF,TRBJ1-5,TRBV18,.,.
TGTGCCATCAGGCCCGGGACAGGGTCCTACGAGCAGTACTTC,CAIRPGTGSYEQYF,TRBJ2-7,TRBV10-3,TRBD1,.
TGTGCCAGCAGCTCGAACACAGCGTCCGCAGCTTTCTTT,CASSSNTASAAFF,TRBJ1-1,TRBV7-9,.,many
TGTGCCAGCAGCCAGGGGCCACAGAAGTACTTC,CASSQGPQKYF,TRBJ2-7,TRBV12-3/TRBV12-4,.,.
TGTGCCAGCAGCTTGCGAGGTCTCCAAGGGAGCGGGGAGCTGTTTTTT,CASSLRGLQGSGELFF,TRBJ2-2,TRBV7-2,.,.
TGCGCCAGCAGCGTAACGGCCTCCCCCTCCTACGAGCAGTACTTC,CASSVTASPSYEQYF,TRBJ2-7,TRBV5-1,.,.
TGTGCCATCAGTTATCGGGCGGACACAGATACGCAGTATTTT,CAISYRADTDTQYF,TRBJ2-3,TRBV10-3,.,.
TGTGCCAGCACCCCTACAGCGGGCAGGGTTGGTGGCTACACCTTC,CASTPTAGRVGGYTF,TRBJ1-2,TRBV12-3/TRBV12-4,.,few
TGTGCCAGCAGCTTAGCGATGGGCCAGGAGCAGTTCTTC,CASSLAMGQEQFF,TRBJ2-1,TRBV7-2,.,many
TGTGCCAGCAGCTCCACCGGCGTCTTAGGGGGTATTAATGAAAAACTGTTTTTT,CASSSTGVLGGINEKLFF,TRBJ1-4,TRBV7-9,.,many
TGTGCCAGCAGCCAAAGGGGGGAGCTGTTTTTT,CASSQRGELFF,TRBJ2-2,TRBV3-1,.,.
TGTGCCAGCAGCTTCGACAGGGAGTACACTGAAGCTTTCTTT,CASSFDREYTEAFF,TRBJ1-1,TRBV7-3,TRBD1,many
TGTGCCAGCAGTTCCACTTACGGGGGCGCAGATGGCTACACCTTC,CASSSTYGGADGYTF,TRBJ1-2,TRBV28,.,.
TGTGCCAGCAGTTACCGTAGCGGGGCAGAGACCCAGTACTTC,CASSYRSGAETQYF,TRBJ2-5,TRBV6-6,TRBD2,.
TGTGCCAGCAGCGTTTCGGGACAGCTCTACAATGAGCAGTTCTTC,CASSVSGQLYNEQFF,TRBJ2-1,TRBV9,TRBD1,once
TGCAGTGCTCGAGACTACAGCGGGAACATTCAGTACTTC,CSARDYSGNIQYF,TRBJ2-4,TRBV20-1,.,many
TGTGCCAGTAGGAGCCCTAGCGGGAAAAACATTCAGTACTTC,CASRSPSGKNIQYF,TRBJ2-4,TRBV19,TRBD2,few
TGTGCCAGCAGCTCTACAGAACCCTATTCACCCCTCCACTTT,CASSSTEPYSPLHF,TRBJ1-6,TRBV7-2,.,many
TGTGCCAGCAGCCAAAACAGGGCTGGCTACACCTTC,CASSQNRAGYTF,TRBJ1-2,TRBV3-1,.,many
TGCGCCAGCAGCTTGGCGGGGACTAGTACAGATACGCAGTATTTT,CASSLAGTSTDTQYF,TRBJ2-3,TRBV5-1,TRBD2,.
TGCGCCAGCAGCTTGGAGGTAGGCGAGCAGTACTTC,CASSLEVGEQYF,TRBJ2-7,TRBV5-1,.,many
TGTGCCAGCAGCTCCCGACAGGTTTCCTCCTACAATGAGCAGTTCTTC,CASSSRQVSSYNEQFF,TRBJ2-1,TRBV7-9,.,few
TGCGCCAGCAGCTTTGGACTAGCGGGGGATTTAGATACGCAGTATTTT,CASSFGLAGDLDTQYF,TRBJ2-3,TRBV5-1,TRBD2,many
TGCGCCAGCACCACCCTAGCGGGGATCCCCTACAATGAGCAGTTCTTC,CASTTLAGIPYNEQFF,TRBJ2-1,TRBV10-2,TRBD2,.
TGTGCCACCAGCAGACGTTCCGCCCTTCATTCTGGGGCCAACGTCCTGACTTTC,CATSRRSALHSGANVLTF,TRBJ2-6,TRBV15,.,few
TGTGCCAGCAGCTTAGCCCCGCAGGGTGGTGAGCAGTTCTTC,CASSLAPQGGEQFF,TRBJ2-1,TRBV11-3,.,.
TGTGCCAGCACCCTAGCCCGGGACTACCTCTACGAGCAGTACTTC,CASTLARDYLYEQYF,TRBJ2-7,TRBV6-2/TRBV6-3,TRBD2,few
TGCGCCAGCAGCCCAGACAGGAGCACCTTTAACTATGGCTACACCTTC,CASSPDRSTFNYGYTF,TRBJ1-2,TRBV5-1,.,many
TGCGCCAGCAAATCGGGGGGCACAGATACGCAGTATTTT,CASKSGGTDTQYF,TRBJ2-3,TRBV5-1,.,few
TGCAGTGTTGGACCCACAGATACGCAGTATTTT,CSVGPTDTQYF,TRBJ2-3,TRBV20-1,.,.
TGCAGCCATCGGAGCAGCTATGGCTACACCTTC,CSHRSSYGYTF,TRBJ1-2,TRBV29-1,.,many
TGCAGCGTTGGTGAGACCTTCGCTTCACCCCTCCACTTT,CSVGETFASPLHF,TRBJ1-6,TRBV29-1,.,many
TGTGCCAGCTCACCAGCCCGGGACTACGAGCAGTACTTC,CASSPARDYEQYF,TRBJ2-7,TRBV18,.,few
TGTGCCAGCCATGGGGGGCCAGTGGACACTGAAGCTTTCTTT,CASHGGPVDTEAFF,TRBJ1-1,TRBV19,.,.
TGTGCCAGCAGCCAAATTACAGGGGATGAAAAACTGTTTTTT,CASSQITGDEKLFF,TRBJ1-4,TRBV14,TRBD1,many
TGTGCCAGCAGCTTAGCAGCCGTGAACACCGGGGAGCTGTTTTTT,CASSLAAVNTGELFF,TRBJ2-2,TRBV7-2,.,many
TGCAGCGTTGTACAGGGGTTAGGCTACGAGCAGTACTTC,CSVVQGLGYEQYF,TRBJ2-7,TRBV29-1,TRBD1,many
TGTGCCAGCAAAGCGCCAGGAAGTGAGACCCAGTACTTC,CASKAPGSETQYF,TRBJ2-5,TRBV12-3/TRBV12-4,.,many
TGTGCCAGCAGCGTACAAGGGAACTCCTACAATGAGCAGTTCTTC,CASSVQGNSYNEQFF,TRBJ2-1,TRBV9,.,many